The clone carrying this TCR beta chain was found a few times. Its specificity is not known. In patients chosen for sequencing, flow cytometry had shown CD8+CD57+ cell expansion. No therapy had been given to the patients at the time of blood sampling. Genomic DNA served as template for TCR beta VDJ and CDR3 profiling. Each CDR3 protein gets one entry after TCRdb re-called the reads with MiXCR. The profile covers 220,000 or so distinct CDR3 sequences, with over 55% appearing a single time and around 60% taken by the ten largest. The data originate from a study of CD8+CD57+ T cells in acquired aplastic anemia. Study-wide background: Sorted CD4+ and CD8+ cells gave a mean 3.2 ug DNA, range roughly 0.19 to 30 ug.

Study-wide findings and caveats: Between patients and controls, roughly 29 CD8+ CDR3 sequences were found in common.

The clonotype was recovered from a human donor with aplastic anemia. The sequencing input was sorted CD4+, CD8+, or CD8+CD57+ T cells (not recorded which) from PBMCs.

CDR3 region: CSVLAGDSYEQYF. As DNA, the CDR3 is TGCAGCGTCCTAGCGGGAGATTCCTACGAGCAGTACTTC. The chain carries TRBV29-1 and TRBJ2-7; 10 nucleotides line up with TRBD2. The CDR3 is made up of 13 amino acids. The V gene's germline CDR1 is SQVTM and CDR2 ANQGSEA. The trim removed 6 bases at V and 1 base at J, leaving 3 bases unmatched.